Below, one TCR beta chain is given with its context. This may come from a read error, since a much larger clone is one base off. This sample was taken from a study of T cells after yellow fever vaccination. Study at large: Preparation used SMART-Seq v4 Ultra Low Input for the low-cell-number fractions.

A 5'RACE template-switching step, the method used to make TCR cDNA, added a universal primer site and UMIs. Each CDR3 protein is one row after TCRdb ran MiXCR on the 5' RACE reads. The data show 600,000 to 750,000 distinct CDR3 sequences, roughly 12% seen once. The germline CDR1 and CDR2 sequences are SEHNR and FQNEAQ (reference sequence). V was cut by 5 bases and J by 8 bases, with 16 bases left in between. The CDR3 extends over 14 amino acids. This clonotype was obtained from a man aged 25-40 years who received the YFV17D yellow fever vaccine. The rearrangement links TRBV7-9 to TRBJ2-1; either TRBD1 or TRBD2 may fit D (6 bases each). Sample: PBMCs, taken on the day of the yellow fever booster vaccination. The CDR3 DNA reads TGTGCCAGCAGCAGGCCCCGGGGGCTAGATGAGCAGTTCTTC. This sequence encodes CASSRPRGLDEQFF.